These 32 T cell receptor beta chains were sequenced from one sample in a study of response to subunit inactivated influenza vaccine. TCRdb itself ran the RT-PCR reads through MiXCR, one entry per CDR3 protein. The sample carries a few hundred thousand distinct CDR3 sequences, around 15% recorded once. The material was PBMCs from blood, obtained 11 to 12 days after vaccination. The receptor source for this set is a man aged 45-65 years who received an inactivated influenza vaccine.

The J gene is TRBJ2-2, the V gene TRBV19; D ambiguous. Trimming cost V 6 bases and J 0 bases, with 14 bases left between them. CDR1 and CDR2 from the germline V gene are LNHDA and SQIVND (reference sequence). This CDR3 has 16 amino acids. The chain's CDR3 is CASRFGQASNTGELFF. In nucleotides, the CDR3 is TGTGCCAGTAGATTTGGTCAGGCCTCGAACACCGGGGAGCTGTTTTTT.

This clonotype occurred many times. This chain links TRBV7-9 with TRBJ2-7, with D uncertain. The CDR3 is made up of 14 amino acids. Trimming shortened V by 1 base and J by 1 base, and 8 bases separated the two germline ends. Germline CDR1 reads SEHNR; CDR2 reads FQNEAQ (reference sequence). The CDR3: CASSLGQASYEQYF. The DNA for the CDR3 is TGTGCCAGCAGCTTAGGCCAAGCATCCTACGAGCAGTACTTC.

This clonotype was seen a few times. V and J are TRBV11-2 and TRBJ2-2; D uncertain. V was pared by 2 bases and J by 4 bases, with 11 bases between. The germline CDR1 and CDR2 sequences are SGHAT and FQNNGV. The CDR3 spans 15 residues. This CDR3 is CASSLQATLTGELFF. The CDR3 DNA reads as TGTGCCAGCAGCTTACAAGCGACCCTCACCGGGGAGCTGTTTTTT.

The chain is built from TRBV12-3 or TRBV12-4 and TRBJ2-2; no definite D call. The CDR3 extends over 14 amino acids. V lost 1 base and J lost 5, with 8 bases in between. CDR3 sequence: CASSLGLKTGELFF. The CDR3 DNA reads TGTGCCAGCAGTTTAGGACTCAAGACCGGGGAGCTGTTTTTT.

This clonotype was detected a few times. The chain links TRBV7-9 to TRBJ2-3; 12 nucleotides align to TRBD1. The J segment lost 5 bases and the V segment lost 5 bases, leaving 8 bases of the junction unmatched. The CDR3 totals 16 residues. Germline CDR1 reads SEHNR; CDR2 reads FQNEAQ (reference sequence). Here the CDR3 DNA reads TGTGCCAGCAGCGTCGGGACAGGGGGCCCTAGAGATACGCAGTATTTT. Its translation: CASSVGTGGPRDTQYF.

V gene TRBV4-2 combines with J gene TRBJ2-2; D is possibly TRBD1 or TRBD2 (5 bases each). Trimming stripped 0 bases from V and 7 bases from J, with 12 bases between. The V gene's germline CDR1 is LGHNA and CDR2 YNFKEQ. CDR3 size: 15 residues. In DNA form, the CDR3 reads TGTGCCAGCAGCCAAGAGTCCTCAGGGAGCGGGGAGCTGTTTTTT. Translation: CASSQESSGSGELFF.

V is TRBV7-2 and J is TRBJ1-6; D might be TRBD1 (6 bases). V was cut by 5 bases and J by 7 bases, with 12 bases left in between. Germline values: CDR1 SGHTA, CDR2 FQGNSA. The CDR3 loop spans 14 amino acids. The CDR3 loop is CASSRQVANSPLHF. CDR3 in DNA: TGTGCCAGCAGCCGACAGGTCGCCAATTCACCCCTCCACTTT.

Details on this clonotype: The germline gene is not matched at one end of the junction; a read error may be the cause. The V and J genes are TRBV10-3 and TRBJ2-7; 8 bases fit TRBD1. CDR3 size: 14 residues. Germline-derived CDR1 and CDR2 are ENHRY and SYGVKD. The CDR3 protein is CAISEPGTGHNKDF. In DNA form, the CDR3 reads TGTGCCATCAGTGAGCCCGGGACAGGCCATAACAAAGACTTC.

This clonotype turned up a few times. The V call is TRBV6-1, the J call TRBJ2-1; D is perhaps TRBD1 (6 bases). This CDR3 is 13 amino acids long. From germline, CDR1 is MNHNS and CDR2 SASEGT. Trimming cost V 11 bases and J 11 bases, with 22 bases left between them. The CDR3 sequence is CASRTDLVSQQFF. For the CDR3, the DNA is TGTGCCTCGAGGACAGACCTAGTTAGCCAGCAGTTCTTC.

The sample holds a few counts of this clonotype. The chain joins TRBV7-9 to TRBJ1-1; no clear D gene. The CDR3 runs 14 residues. Trimming left V 1 base short and J 7 bases short, with 13 bases between. Germline V CDR1 and CDR2: SEHNR, FQNEAQ (reference sequence). CDR3 protein: CASSLDGRQDEAFF. CDR3 DNA: TGTGCCAGCAGCTTAGACGGACGTCAGGATGAAGCTTTCTTT.

The chain employs TRBV7-6 and TRBJ2-5; TRBD2 aligns across 8 bases. J lost 4 bases, V lost 0 bases, and 10 bases had no gene match. Germline lookup yields CDR1 SGHVS and CDR2 FNYEAQ. The CDR3 runs to 17 residues. The CDR3 reads CASSLAHGGAFLETQYF. CDR3 sequence (DNA): TGTGCCAGCAGCTTAGCGCACGGGGGGGCTTTTTTAGAGACCCAGTACTTC.

For the CDR3, the DNA is TGCGCCAGCAGCCAGTTAGGACTCGGCAATCAGCCCCAGCATTTT. Protein sequence: CASSQLGLGNQPQHF. The V gene is TRBV4-1, the J gene TRBJ1-5, with D hard to call. CDR1 and CDR2 from the germline V gene are MGHRA and YSYEKL. The CDR3 has 15 residues. Trimming removed 3 bases from V and 2 bases from J, with 11 bases in between.

The chain couples TRBV2 to TRBJ1-5; 7 bases agree with TRBD1. Looked up from germline, CDR1 is SNHLY and CDR2 is FYNNEI. V lost 6 bases to trimming and J lost 0 bases; unmatched junction nucleotides: 8. The CDR3 runs to 16 residues. The CDR3 DNA follows: TGTGCCAGCAGCGCCGGGACAGCTAATAGCAATCAGCCCCAGCATTTT. It encodes CASSAGTANSNQPQHF.

This chain links TRBV7-6 with TRBJ2-5; weak D call: TRBD1 (5 bases). Germline V CDR1 and CDR2: SGHVS, FNYEAQ. V was clipped by 5 bases and J by 7 bases, with 20 bases between them. This CDR3 has 15 amino acids. The CDR3 sequence is CASSLQGREPTTQYF. The CDR3 bases are TGTGCCAGCAGCCTCCAGGGCAGGGAACCTACGACCCAGTACTTC.

This clonotype was picked up a small number of times. J is TRBJ2-3 and V is TRBV5-5; a possible D gene is TRBD1 (6 bases). The V gene lost 4 bases and the J gene lost 3 bases, with 12 bases spanning the gap. The CDR3 sequence is 14 residues long. Germline lookup yields CDR1 SGHKS and CDR2 YYEKEE (reference sequence). DNA of the CDR3: TGTGCCAGCAGCGAAACAGGGATGACAGATACGCAGTATTTT. It encodes CASSETGMTDTQYF.

This clonotype turned up a few times. The V and J genes are TRBV20-1 and TRBJ1-2; possible D gene TRBD1, 5 bases. In germline, CDR1 is DFQATT, CDR2 SNEGSKA (reference sequence). Between the trimmed V and J ends, which lost 3 bases and 4 bases, there was a span of 12 bases. The CDR3 sequence is 13 residues long. The CDR3 sequence: CSASWVRGYGYTF. The CDR3 DNA reads TGCAGTGCTAGTTGGGTGAGGGGCTATGGCTACACCTTC.

This clonotype turned up a few times. The chain combines TRBV20-1 with TRBJ1-1; D unresolved. V dropped 1 base and J dropped 8 bases, with 8 bases sitting between them. The CDR3 sequence is 11 residues long. Per germline, CDR1 DFQATT and CDR2 SNEGSKA (reference sequence). CDR3 region: CSARVILEAFF. The CDR3 nucleotides are TGCAGTGCTAGAGTTATACTCGAAGCTTTCTTT.

This clonotype was found a few times. The chain couples TRBV24-1 to TRBJ2-1, with TRBD1 identical over 7 bases. Germline V gene sequence: CDR1 KGHDR, CDR2 SFDVKD. Unmatched junction bases numbered 1, after V lost 5 bases and J lost 1 base. The CDR3 is made up of 14 amino acids. CDR3 nucleotides: TGTGCCACCAGTGCCAGGGGGTCCTACAATGAGCAGTTCTTC. Amino acids: CATSARGSYNEQFF.

The V call is TRBV19, the J call TRBJ2-2, with 7 positions matching TRBD1. The CDR3 has 18 residues. Germline V lookup: CDR1 LNHDA, CDR2 SQIVND (reference sequence). V lost 0 bases, J lost 0 bases, and 7 bases stayed unmatched. In DNA form, the CDR3 reads TGTGCCAGTAGTATAGATACGGGACAGATTTCGAACACCGGGGAGCTGTTTTTT. It is translated as CASSIDTGQISNTGELFF.

This clonotype showed up just a few times. The J gene is TRBJ1-3, the V gene TRBV12-3 or TRBV12-4; 7 bases are shared with TRBD1. With 3 bases clipped from V and 0 bases from J, the junction kept 5 bases outside the gene matches. There are 16 residues in the CDR3. The CDR3 loop is CASSFRTGASGNTIYF. The DNA of the CDR3 is TGTGCCAGCAGTTTTCGTACAGGGGCCTCTGGAAACACCATATATTTT.

This clonotype was counted a few times. The chain recombines TRBV2 with TRBJ2-4; D is ambiguous. The germline gives CDR1 SNHLY, CDR2 FYNNEI. V was clipped by 6 bases and J by 9 bases, with 18 bases between them. This CDR3 is 14 amino acids long. CDR3 coding DNA: TGTGCCAGCAGCTCAAGTCGGGCGCACGCCATTCAGTACTTC. This encodes CASSSSRAHAIQYF.

The chain is built from TRBV20-1 and TRBJ1-4, with D perhaps matching TRBD1 (6 bases). Trimming cost V 3 bases and J 8 bases, with 16 bases left between them. Germline assignment: CDR1 DFQATT and CDR2 SNEGSKA (reference sequence). This CDR3 contains 14 residues. The CDR3 nucleotides are TGCAGTGCTAGCACAGGGAGTAGAGGGGAAAAACTGTTTTTT. Amino acids: CSASTGSRGEKLFF.

This clonotype showed up just a few times. The genes are TRBV7-2 and TRBJ2-3; D ambiguous. V was clipped by 1 base and J by 3 bases, with 11 bases between them. Germline lookup yields CDR1 SGHTA and CDR2 FQGNSA. This CDR3 spans 15 amino acids. CDR3: CASSLVAVGTDTQYF. Written as DNA, the CDR3 is TGTGCCAGCAGCTTAGTGGCGGTAGGGACAGATACGCAGTATTTT.

This clonotype has a count of ten or more. V usage is TRBV5-1 and J usage is TRBJ2-5; 10 nucleotides align to TRBD2. Germline CDR1 and CDR2: SGHRS and YFSETQ. The CDR3 runs to 15 residues. Trimming at V came to 3 bases and at J to 4 bases, leaving 6 bases not matched to a gene. DNA for the CDR3: TGCGCCAGCAGCTCAGGGGCTAGCGGGGGAGAGACCCAGTACTTC. Amino acids: CASSSGASGGETQYF.

The chain carries TRBV28 and TRBJ2-2, with D tentatively TRBD1 (6 bases). Trimming cost V 6 bases and J 0 bases, with 14 bases left between them. Germline CDR1 reads MDHEN; CDR2 reads SYDVKM. The CDR3 is 16 residues long. CDR3 sequence reads: CASSPSGTTNTGELFF. In DNA, the CDR3 is TGTGCCAGCAGCCCCTCCGGGACAACGAACACCGGGGAGCTGTTTTTT. Complete variable domain (other parts from reference TRBV28 and TRBJ2-2): DVKVTQSSRYLVKRTGEKVFLECVQDMDHENMFWYRQDPGLGLRLIYFSYDVKMKEKGDIPEGYSVSREKKERFSLILESASTNQTSMYLCASSPSGTTNTGELFFGEGSRLTVL.

This clonotype has just a few counts. The chain is built from TRBV24-1 and TRBJ2-3; D is unclear. The CDR3 is made up of 13 amino acids. V was shortened by 2 bases and J by 5 bases, with 7 bases between the two germline ends. The germline V gene encodes CDR1 KGHDR and CDR2 SFDVKD. CDR3 region: CATSDSSEDTQYF. CDR3 nucleotide sequence: TGTGCCACCAGTGATTCCAGCGAAGATACGCAGTATTTT.

The chain carries TRBV12-3 or TRBV12-4 and TRBJ1-6, with 8 nucleotides matching TRBD1. The CDR3 loop spans 13 amino acids. With 6 bases clipped from V and 8 bases from J, the junction kept 3 bases outside the gene matches. The CDR3 sequence is CASSGQGDSPLHF. The CDR3 DNA is TGTGCCAGCAGCGGACAGGGTGATTCACCCCTCCACTTT.

V gene TRBV5-1 combines with J gene TRBJ2-1, with 8 bases that match TRBD1. This CDR3 is built from 15 residues. Unmatched junction bases numbered 5, after V lost 2 bases and J lost 4 bases. Germline V gene data show CDR1 as SGHRS and CDR2 as YFSETQ. CDR3 loop: CASSFTGQEYNEQFF. The CDR3 DNA follows: TGCGCCAGCAGCTTCACGGGACAGGAGTACAATGAGCAGTTCTTC.

The table lists this clonotype with many counts. The rearrangement uses TRBV6-5 and TRBJ1-2; tentative D call: TRBD1 (5 bases). The germline CDR1 and CDR2 sequences are MNHEY and SVGAGI. The CDR3 sequence is 14 residues long. V dropped 2 bases and J dropped 4 bases, with 11 bases sitting between them. DNA of the CDR3: TGTGCCAGCAGTTACGTTCAGGGCGGCTATGGCTACACCTTC. It yields the protein CASSYVQGGYGYTF.

The rearrangement uses TRBV10-1 and TRBJ1-6, with a possible D match to TRBD1 (5 bases). The CDR3 length is 14 residues. Trimming stripped 5 bases from V and 5 bases from J, with 10 bases between. Germline V CDR1 and CDR2: WNHNN, SYGVQD (reference sequence). DNA for the CDR3: TGCGCCAGCAGTCGACAGCGAGATAATTCACCCCTCCACTTT. It codes for CASSRQRDNSPLHF.

This clonotype has a count of ten or more. This chain joins TRBV7-2 and TRBJ1-5; 8 bases align to TRBD1. V trimming: 4 bases; J trimming: 6 bases; junction bases outside the gene matches: 8. Per the germline V gene, CDR1 is SGHTA and CDR2 is FQGNSA. The CDR3 spans 15 residues. The CDR3 spells CASSYYQGAGQPQHF. The CDR3 DNA reads TGTGCCAGCAGCTACTACCAGGGGGCCGGTCAGCCCCAGCATTTT.

This clonotype was recorded a few times. The rearrangement uses TRBV20-1 and TRBJ2-5, with TRBD2 matching over 8 bases. V shed 7 bases and J 4 bases; nucleotides not matched to a gene: 8. The germline CDR1 and CDR2 sequences are DFQATT and SNEGSKA (reference sequence). CDR3 length: 13 amino acids. CDR3 amino acids: CSEFSGGRETQYF. As DNA, the CDR3 is TGCAGTGAATTCTCGGGGGGGCGAGAGACCCAGTACTTC.